These 10 T cell receptor beta chains came from one sample sequenced in a study of cytomegalovirus exposure and HLA in healthy donors. Use of 60 Vbeta and 13 Jbeta primers characterized the PCR. Produced via immunoSEQ multiplex PCR; TCRdb's table is partial and in-frame only. The sample has tens of thousands of clones, roughly 88% seen once; the top ten hold over 15%. The sequenced sample consisted of PBMCs. The source of these receptors is a man between 65 and 80 years old in good health and CMV-seropositive.

The CDR3 reads CASSARGGGEEKLFF. The DNA for the CDR3 is TGTGCCAGCAGTGCCCGTGGTGGGGGCGAGGAAAAACTGTTTTTT. J is TRBJ1-4 and V is TRBV2; possibly TRBD1 for D (6 bases). The CDR3 totals 15 residues. V was cut by 4 bases and J by 8 bases, with 17 bases left in between. From germline, CDR1 is SNHLY and CDR2 FYNNEI. Drawing the rest from reference TRBV2 and TRBJ1-4, the complete variable domain is EPEVTQTPSHQVTQMGQEVILRCVPISNHLYFYWYRQILGQKVEFLVSFYNNEISEKSEIFDDQFSVERPDGSNFTLKIRSTKLEDSAMYFCASSARGGGEEKLFFGSGTQLSVL.

The chain is built from TRBV21-1 and TRBJ1-4; the D call TRBD1 from the table was never checked on the DNA. TRBV21-1 is described as a pseudogene. The CDR3 is made up of 17 amino acids. CDR3 residues: CAGRVVTRVCCNEKLFF. The CDR3 DNA is TGTGCCGGCCGAGTGGTTACCAGGGTTTGTTGTAATGAAAAACTGTTTTTT.

V is TRBV15 and J is TRBJ2-2, with a possible D match to TRBD2 (6 bases). CDR1 LNHNV and CDR2 YYDKDF come from the germline V gene (reference sequence). V was clipped by 8 bases and J by 1 base, with 17 bases between them. This CDR3 is built from 16 residues. CDR3 sequence: CATSPRGGMNTGELFF. In DNA form, the CDR3 reads TGTGCCACCTCCCCCCGCGGCGGGATGAACACCGGGGAGCTGTTTTTT.

This clone was picked up a small number of times. The V gene is TRBV2, the J gene TRBJ1-2; D not certain. Germline CDR1 and CDR2: SNHLY and FYNNEI. This CDR3 comprises 15 residues. V was cut by 5 bases and J by 5 bases, with 18 bases left in between. The CDR3 here is CASSLGDPARYGYTF. CDR3 nucleotides: TGTGCCAGCAGTTTGGGAGATCCTGCTAGGTATGGCTACACCTTC.

This chain connects TRBV2 to TRBJ2-1; maybe TRBD2 (5 bases). The CDR3 extends over 15 amino acids. CDR1 is SNHLY and CDR2 is FYNNEI in the germline V gene. V lost 6 bases to trimming and J lost 0 bases, with 12 bases between them. The CDR3 is CASSFQRNSYNEQFF. The CDR3 DNA follows: TGTGCCAGCAGCTTCCAGCGGAACTCCTACAATGAGCAGTTCTTC.

The rearrangement joins TRBV15 to TRBJ2-1; 12 nucleotides agree with TRBD1. The CDR3 has 13 residues. After removal of 9 bases from V and 6 bases from J, the junction contained 3 bases not matched to a gene. Germline CDR1 is LNHNV and CDR2 is YYDKDF (reference sequence). In DNA, the CDR3 is TGTGCCACGGGGACAGGGGGCATCAATGAGCAGTTCTTC. It yields the protein CATGTGGINEQFF.

The chain combines TRBV6-5 with TRBJ1-2; TRBD1 is a possible D gene (5 bases). Germline V CDR1 and CDR2: MNHEY, SVGAGI. The CDR3 is 12 amino acids. Trimming took off 6 bases at V and 7 bases at J, with 12 bases between the two ends. The chain's CDR3 is CASSPPGGGYTF. As DNA, the CDR3 is TGTGCCAGCAGCCCCCCGGGGGGTGGCTACACCTTC.

This chain uses TRBV4-1 with TRBJ2-3; D may be TRBD2 (6 bases). This CDR3 comprises 14 residues. The V gene's germline CDR1 is MGHRA and CDR2 YSYEKL. Trimming removed 1 base at V and 6 bases at J, with 11 bases between. CDR3 loop: CASSQGSGVDTQYF. CDR3 nucleotide sequence: TGCGCCAGCAGCCAAGGTAGCGGTGTGGATACGCAGTATTTT.

V usage is TRBV5-4 and J usage is TRBJ2-5; 10 nucleotides align to TRBD2. V trimming: 9 bases; J trimming: 4 bases; junction bases outside the gene matches: 24. CDR3 length: 19 amino acids. Germline CDR1 is SGHNT and CDR2 is YYREEE (reference sequence). The CDR3, as DNA: TGTGCCACAACCCTCAGAAGGGCTAGCGGGAGTATGGTAGCAGAGACCCAGTACTTC. Encoded protein: CATTLRRASGSMVAETQYF.

This sequence joins TRBV6-7 and TRBJ2-4; 8 bases line up with TRBD2. TRBV6-7 is recorded as an ORF, its role being uncertain. The CDR3 is 19 amino acids. V lost 0 bases and J lost 0; bases outside the gene matches: 10. The CDR3 sequence: CASSYSFAGGHLAKNIQYF. The DNA for the CDR3 is TGTGCCAGCAGTTACTCGTTCGCGGGGGGACACCTAGCCAAAAACATTCAGTACTTC.